This passage covers 31 T cell receptor beta chains from one sample sequenced in a study of blood T cells in healthy people across ages. For the second PCR, which ran for roughly 6 to 12 cycles, a sample-barcoded 5' primer and a J-beta primer mix were used. In TCRdb, the 5' RACE reads were re-called with MiXCR into one record per CDR3 protein. The sample contains approximately 940,000 distinct CDR3 sequences, roughly 48% of which appear only once. The material sequenced was blood. The receptor source for this set is a young man in good health.

V and J are TRBV7-9 and TRBJ1-4, with D unresolved. The CDR3 has 13 amino acids. Germline values: CDR1 SEHNR, CDR2 FQNEAQ (reference sequence). The ends were cut back, 4 bases at V and 8 bases at J, with 11 bases in the middle. CDR3 nucleotides: TGTGCCAGCAGCTCAGTAGCCGGGGAAAAACTGTTTTTT. Amino acid sequence: CASSSVAGEKLFF. Supplemented by reference TRBV7-9 and TRBJ1-4, the full variable domain reads DTGVSQNPRHKITKRGQNVTFRCDPISEHNRLYWYRQTLGQGPEFLTYFQNEAQLEKSRLLSDRFSAERPKGSFSTLEIQRTEQGDSAMYLCASSSVAGEKLFFGSGTQLSVL.

A few counts support this clonotype. V usage is TRBV25-1 and J usage is TRBJ1-2, with TRBD1 as a possible D gene (5 bases). Germline CDR1 is MGHDK and CDR2 is SYGVNS. V lost 2 bases and J 7 bases, leaving 17 bases between the germline ends. The CDR3 spans 15 residues. The CDR3 here is CASSEGGPMKSGYTF. CDR3 DNA sequence: TGTGCCAGCAGTGAAGGGGGACCCATGAAAAGTGGCTACACCTTC.

The chain carries TRBV20-1 and TRBJ1-5; no reliable D call. The V and J ends lost 8 bases and 0 bases respectively, with 11 bases between them. Germline CDR1 and CDR2: DFQATT and SNEGSKA (reference sequence). The CDR3 runs to 13 residues. CDR3 sequence reads: CSPWVLSNQPQHF. For the CDR3, the DNA is TGCAGTCCGTGGGTCCTTAGCAATCAGCCCCAGCATTTT.

This clonotype appeared a few times. The rearrangement joins TRBV6-5 to TRBJ2-4; D remains unclear. TRBJ2-7 explains the end of the DNA better; the J call may be wrong. Per the germline V gene, CDR1 is MNHEY and CDR2 is SVGAGI. This CDR3 has 14 amino acids. CDR3 amino acids: CASSYYETYYEQYF. CDR3 coding DNA: TGTGCCAGCAGTTACTATGAGACCTACTACGAGCAGTACTTC.

The chain joins TRBV24-1 to TRBJ2-4; D possibly corresponds to TRBD2 (5 bases). The end of the DNA fits TRBJ2-7 better, so the J call may be wrong. The CDR3 extends over 14 amino acids. Germline V gene sequence: CDR1 KGHDR, CDR2 SFDVKD. CDR3: CATSDSGNNYEQYF. CDR3 in DNA: TGTGCCACCAGTGACTCCGGGAACAACTACGAGCAGTACTTC.

This clonotype was found a few times. The chain uses TRBV15 and TRBJ1-1, with D unclear. This CDR3 has 14 amino acids. Trimming stripped 2 bases from V and 3 bases from J, with 10 bases between. In germline, CDR1 is LNHNV, CDR2 YYDKDF (reference sequence). The DNA for the CDR3 is TGTGCCACCAGCAGAAGAGGTAGGGACACTGAAGCTTTCTTT. It translates to CATSRRGRDTEAFF.

The chain has TRBV20-1 and TRBJ1-1, with 8 bases matching TRBD1. The V and J ends lost 6 bases and 4 bases, in that order; junction bases with no gene match: 7. Germline V gene sequence: CDR1 DFQATT, CDR2 SNEGSKA (reference sequence). CDR3 size: 13 residues. The DNA for the CDR3 is TGCAGTGCACCAGGGGGCAAGGGCACTGAAGCTTTCTTT. The encoded protein is CSAPGGKGTEAFF.

CDR3 in amino acids: CSARDESSYEQYF. The CDR3 nucleotides read TGCAGTGCTAGAGATGAGAGCTCCTACGAGCAGTACTTC. This sequence joins TRBV20-1 and TRBJ2-7; D is unresolved. This CDR3 region has 13 residues. V was cut by 0 bases and J by 0 bases, with 6 bases left in between. In germline, CDR1 is DFQATT, CDR2 SNEGSKA (reference sequence).

V usage is TRBV4-1 and J usage is TRBJ2-1; maybe TRBD1 (5 bases). Trimming cost V 1 base and J 6 bases, with 13 bases left between them. The CDR3 consists of 15 residues. CDR1 and CDR2 (germline): MGHRA, YSYEKL. The CDR3 coding sequence is TGCGCCAGCAGCCAAGTGTTTCAGGGAACCAATGAGCAGTTCTTC. Protein product: CASSQVFQGTNEQFF.

This clonotype showed up just a few times. J is TRBJ2-5 and V is TRBV10-3; 8 bases are a match to TRBD2. With V trimmed by 9 bases and J by 11 bases, 14 bases remained unmatched. The CDR3 runs to 13 residues. Looked up from germline, CDR1 is ENHRY and CDR2 is SYGVKD. The CDR3 sequence is CAISPGLGNEQYF. In nucleotides, the CDR3 is TGTGCCATAAGCCCGGGACTAGGTAATGAGCAGTACTTC.

This clonotype was counted between two and nine times. This chain connects TRBV12-3 or TRBV12-4 to TRBJ2-1; 7 bases are a match to TRBD2. This CDR3 is built from 12 residues. With 6 bases clipped from V and 10 bases from J, the junction kept 6 bases outside the gene matches. The CDR3 loop is CASSFGGGEQFF. The DNA of the CDR3 is TGTGCCAGCAGCTTTGGGGGGGGGGAGCAGTTCTTC.

This clonotype was seen more than once but under ten times. V gene TRBV27 combines with J gene TRBJ2-5; 7 nucleotides match TRBD1. The ends lost 4 bases at V and 7 bases at J; junction bases unmatched: 18. Germline V lookup: CDR1 MNHEY, CDR2 SMNVEV (reference sequence). This CDR3 is built from 17 residues. In nucleotides, the CDR3 is TGTGCCAGCAGTTCCCTCCCGATCAGGACAGGAGAGAGGACCCAGTACTTC. Its protein product is CASSSLPIRTGERTQYF.

Concerning this clonotype itself: The junction departs from germline at one end; a sequencing error may be responsible. This chain joins TRBV12-3 or TRBV12-4 and TRBJ2-5, with 9 bases lining up with TRBD1. The CDR3 is 13 amino acids. The CDR3 nucleotides read TGTGTCAGCAGTTCTACAGGGGGCGAGACCCAGTACTTC. It translates to CVSSSTGGETQYF.

The V and J genes are TRBV18 and TRBJ2-5; possibly TRBD1 or TRBD2 for D (5 bases each). The J call may be wrong; the DNA end is better matched by TRBJ2-7. Germline values: CDR1 KGHSH, CDR2 LQKENI. There are 15 residues in the CDR3. The CDR3 here is CASSPSAGRDHEQYF. For the CDR3, the DNA is TGTGCCAGCTCACCGTCGGCAGGGAGAGACCACGAGCAGTACTTC.

Ten or more counts support this clonotype. V gene TRBV3-1 combines with J gene TRBJ1-2; D is perhaps TRBD1 (5 bases). The CDR3 runs to 14 residues. Germline-derived CDR1 and CDR2 are LGHDT and YNNKEL (reference sequence). V lost 4 bases to trimming and J lost 8 bases, with 17 bases between them. CDR3 protein: CASSRGRGAGGYTF. The CDR3 DNA is TGTGCCAGCAGCCGAGGGAGGGGCGCGGGCGGCTACACCTTC.

V is TRBV28 and J is TRBJ2-7; TRBD2 agrees at 10 bases. This CDR3 spans 13 amino acids. CDR1 is MDHEN, CDR2 SYDVKM, per germline. After removal of 3 bases from V and 12 bases from J, the junction contained 8 bases not matched to a gene. Written as DNA, the CDR3 is TGTGCCAGCAGTTTGGTTAGCGGGGGGCTCACGTACTTC. Amino acids: CASSLVSGGLTYF. The complete variable domain, with remaining parts taken from reference TRBV28 and TRBJ2-7, reads DVKVTQSSRYLVKRTGEKVFLECVQDMDHENMFWYRQDPGLGLRLIYFSYDVKMKEKGDIPEGYSVSREKKERFSLILESASTNQTSMYLCASSLVSGGLTYFGPGTRLTVT.

This clonotype was observed a single time. A much larger clonotype is one base distant, so this may be a read error. The chain has TRBV12-3 or TRBV12-4 and TRBJ2-7; 7 bases are a match to TRBD1. This CDR3 region has 13 residues. The CDR3 loop reads CAGSPRGPYEQYF. The CDR3 DNA sequence: TGTGCCGGCAGCCCTAGGGGGCCCTACGAGCAGTACTTC.

CDR3 DNA sequence: TGCAGTGCTAACGGACAGGGGGATCAGCCCCAGCATTTT. Its translation: CSANGQGDQPQHF. This rearrangement joins TRBV20-1 to TRBJ1-5, with 10 bases identical to TRBD1. Germline V gives CDR1 DFQATT, CDR2 SNEGSKA (reference sequence). Losses at the gene ends were 4 bases for V and 5 bases for J; bases not matched to a gene: 2. The CDR3 runs 13 residues.

The chain is built from TRBV4-1 and TRBJ1-2; tentatively, D is TRBD1 (6 bases). Trimming removed 4 bases from V and 4 bases from J, with 19 bases in between. CDR1 is MGHRA, CDR2 YSYEKL, per germline. The CDR3 runs to 16 residues. CDR3 in amino acids: CASSPWRGNLSYGYTF. DNA of the CDR3: TGCGCCAGCAGCCCCTGGAGGGGGAACTTAAGCTATGGCTACACCTTC.

V usage is TRBV20-1 and J usage is TRBJ2-7; D may match TRBD1 or TRBD2 (5 bases each). The CDR3 is 15 amino acids. Germline assignment: CDR1 DFQATT and CDR2 SNEGSKA (reference sequence). Trimming left V 6 bases short and J 4 bases short, with 22 bases between. CDR3 sequence (DNA): TGCAGTGCCTCCGCCGTCCGGGACGGCTATTACGAGCAGTACTTC. Its protein product is CSASAVRDGYYEQYF.

A few counts support this clonotype. The chain recombines TRBV6-1 with TRBJ2-3; 7 bases agree with TRBD2. J gave up 13 bases and V 3 bases, and 13 bases lay outside the gene matches. The CDR3 consists of 14 residues. The germline V gene has CDR1 MNHNS and CDR2 SASEGT. The CDR3 nucleotides are TGTGCCAGCAGTGATGCAAGTGGGTACGGGGGGAAGTATTTT. This codes for CASSDASGYGGKYF.

The V call is TRBV12-3 or TRBV12-4, the J call TRBJ2-2; D is unclear. V lost 5 bases, J lost 0 bases, and 13 bases lay in between. This CDR3 spans 16 amino acids. In DNA form, the CDR3 reads TGTGCCAGCAGTGCCCAGACCACTCCGAACACCGGGGAGCTGTTTTTT. The encoded protein is CASSAQTTPNTGELFF.

Comments on this clonotype: The junction differs from germline at one of its ends, possibly a read error. Written as DNA, the CDR3 is TGTGCCGGCAGTCCGTGGCTAGCGGGTACCTACGAGCAGTACTTC. Translated: CAGSPWLAGTYEQYF. The rearrangement links TRBV12-3 or TRBV12-4 to TRBJ2-7; 8 positions match TRBD2. The CDR3 sequence is 15 residues long.

This clonotype was picked up a small number of times. The chain joins TRBV29-1 to TRBJ1-5; D is unclear. Trimming took 6 bases from V and 4 from J, leaving 10 bases between them. This CDR3 spans 12 amino acids. CDR1 is SQVTM, CDR2 ANQGSEA, per germline. The DNA for the CDR3 is TGCAGCGTGTTAATGGGTAATCAGCCCCAGCATTTT. It codes for CSVLMGNQPQHF. Using reference TRBV29-1 and TRBJ1-5 for the parts outside the CDR3, the full variable domain is SAVISQKPSRDICQRGTSLTIQCQVDSQVTMMFWYRQQPGQSLTLIATANQGSEATYESGFVIDKFPISRPNLTFSTLTVSNMSPEDSSIYLCSVLMGNQPQHFGDGTRLSIL.

In this sample, this clonotype turned up many times. V is TRBV9 and J is TRBJ2-7, with D unresolved. V lost 0 bases and J lost 2, with 9 bases in between. CDR1 is SGDLS, CDR2 YYNGEE, per germline. This CDR3 is built from 14 residues. The CDR3 DNA is TGTGCCAGCAGCGTAGGGCAGGCTACCTACGAGCAGTACTTC. Protein: CASSVGQATYEQYF.

The chain is built from TRBV29-1 and TRBJ2-2; a possible D gene is TRBD1 (5 bases). The V end lost 2 bases, the J end lost 3 bases, and 10 bases lay between the germline ends. Germline loops: CDR1 SQVTM, CDR2 ANQGSEA. The CDR3 has 14 amino acids. The DNA for the CDR3 is TGCAGCGTTGAACCTTTCAGGGACACCGGGGAGCTGTTTTTT. The encoded protein is CSVEPFRDTGELFF.

V and J are TRBV25-1 and TRBJ1-2; no firm D call. Germline assignment: CDR1 MGHDK and CDR2 SYGVNS. The CDR3 is made up of 14 amino acids. V dropped 4 bases and J dropped 4 bases, with 13 bases sitting between them. CDR3 DNA: TGTGCCAGCAGTGCGAGGTCCGGTGTCTATGGCTACACCTTC. Translated: CASSARSGVYGYTF.

About this clonotype itself: A junction end diverges from the germline sequence, so it may reflect a read error. The rearrangement uses TRBV9 and TRBJ2-5; the D is unclear. The CDR3 runs 15 residues. Germline V lookup: CDR1 SGDLS, CDR2 YYNGEE. The CDR3, as DNA: TGTGCCGGCAGCGTATCGCCAGGATACCAAGAGACCCAGTACTTC. Residues: CAGSVSPGYQETQYF.

This clonotype was found many times. The chain couples TRBV7-2 to TRBJ2-5, with D maybe TRBD2 (5 bases). CDR3 size: 13 residues. In germline, CDR1 is SGHTA, CDR2 FQGNSA. Trimming shortened V by 5 bases and J by 7 bases, and 14 bases separated the two germline ends. CDR3 sequence: CASSILNRGTQYF. CDR3 sequence (DNA): TGTGCCAGCAGCATATTAAACCGGGGGACCCAGTACTTC.

On this clonotype: It is unclear where the CDR3 begins or ends on the DNA, so no DNA is shown, and the CDR3 is as TCRdb lists it. The rearrangement joins TRBV27 to TRBJ1-5; the table's D call, TRBD1, was not checked against the DNA. Germline assignment: CDR1 MNHEY and CDR2 SMNVEV (reference sequence). The CDR3 is 14 amino acids long, termini counted. This chain's CDR3 is CASSFGAGNQPQHF.

The chain is built from TRBV2 and TRBJ1-6, with D maybe TRBD1 (6 bases). V was clipped by 6 bases and J by 6 bases, with 15 bases between them. The germline V gene encodes CDR1 SNHLY and CDR2 FYNNEI. The CDR3 has 15 residues. The CDR3 loop is CASRARDKSNSPLHF. The CDR3 bases are TGTGCCAGCAGGGCCAGGGACAAATCTAATTCACCCCTCCACTTT.